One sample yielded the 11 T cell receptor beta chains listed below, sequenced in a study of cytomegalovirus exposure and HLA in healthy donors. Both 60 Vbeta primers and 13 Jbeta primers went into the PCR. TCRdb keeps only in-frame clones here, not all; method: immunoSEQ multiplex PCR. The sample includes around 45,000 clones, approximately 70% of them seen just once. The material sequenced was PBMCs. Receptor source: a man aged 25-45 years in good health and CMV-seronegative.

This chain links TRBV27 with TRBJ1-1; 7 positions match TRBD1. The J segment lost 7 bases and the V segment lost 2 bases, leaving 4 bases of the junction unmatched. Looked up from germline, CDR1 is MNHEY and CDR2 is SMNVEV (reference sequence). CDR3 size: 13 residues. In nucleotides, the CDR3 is TGTGCCAGCAGTTTAGGACAGGATTTTGAAGCTTTCTTT. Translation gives CASSLGQDFEAFF.

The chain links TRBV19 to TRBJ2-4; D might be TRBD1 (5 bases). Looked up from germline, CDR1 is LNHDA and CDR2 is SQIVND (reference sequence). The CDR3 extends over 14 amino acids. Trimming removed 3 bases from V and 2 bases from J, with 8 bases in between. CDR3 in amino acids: CASSIGATKNIQYF. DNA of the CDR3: TGTGCCAGTAGTATTGGGGCCACCAAAAACATTCAGTACTTC.

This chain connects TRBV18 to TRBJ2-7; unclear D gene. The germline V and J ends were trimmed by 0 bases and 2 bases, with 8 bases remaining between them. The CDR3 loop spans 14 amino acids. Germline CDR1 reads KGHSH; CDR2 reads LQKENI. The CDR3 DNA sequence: TGTGCCAGCTCACCACCTACATTGACCTACGAGCAGTACTTC. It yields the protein CASSPPTLTYEQYF.

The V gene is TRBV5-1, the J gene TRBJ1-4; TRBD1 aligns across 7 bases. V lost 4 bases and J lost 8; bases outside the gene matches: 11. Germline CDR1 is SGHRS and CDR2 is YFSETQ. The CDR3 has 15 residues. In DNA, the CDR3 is TGCGCCAGCAGCCCACAGGGGAGGCAGGAGGAAAAACTGTTTTTT. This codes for CASSPQGRQEEKLFF. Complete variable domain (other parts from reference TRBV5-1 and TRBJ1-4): KAGVTQTPRYLIKTRGQQVTLSCSPISGHRSVSWYQQTPGQGLQFLFEYFSETQRNKGNFPGRFSGRQFSNSRSEMNVSTLELGDSALYLCASSPQGRQEEKLFFGSGTQLSVL.

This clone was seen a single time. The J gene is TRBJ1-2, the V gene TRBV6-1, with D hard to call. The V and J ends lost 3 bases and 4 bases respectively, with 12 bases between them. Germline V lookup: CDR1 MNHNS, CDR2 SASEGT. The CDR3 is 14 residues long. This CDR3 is CASSDRGDSYGYTF. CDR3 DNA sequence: TGTGCCAGCAGTGACCGAGGAGATAGCTATGGCTACACCTTC.

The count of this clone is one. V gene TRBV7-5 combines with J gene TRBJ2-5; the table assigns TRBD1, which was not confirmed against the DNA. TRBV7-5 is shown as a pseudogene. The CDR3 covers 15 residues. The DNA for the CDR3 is TGTGTCAGAAGCTCCCAGCGACAGAGCCAAGAGACCCAGTACTTC. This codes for CVRSSQRQSQETQYF.

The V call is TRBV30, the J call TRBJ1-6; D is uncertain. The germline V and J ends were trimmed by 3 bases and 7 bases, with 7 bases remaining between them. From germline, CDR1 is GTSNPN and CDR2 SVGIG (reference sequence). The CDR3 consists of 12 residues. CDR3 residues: CAWSTRNSPLHF. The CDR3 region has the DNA TGTGCCTGGAGCACGCGGAATTCACCCCTCCACTTT.

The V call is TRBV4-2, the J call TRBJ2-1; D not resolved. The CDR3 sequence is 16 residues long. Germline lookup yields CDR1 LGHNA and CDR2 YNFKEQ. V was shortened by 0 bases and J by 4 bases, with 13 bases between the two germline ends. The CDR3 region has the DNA TGTGCCAGCAGCCAAGACGGCGGCGGTGGATACAATGAGCAGTTCTTC. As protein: CASSQDGGGGYNEQFF.

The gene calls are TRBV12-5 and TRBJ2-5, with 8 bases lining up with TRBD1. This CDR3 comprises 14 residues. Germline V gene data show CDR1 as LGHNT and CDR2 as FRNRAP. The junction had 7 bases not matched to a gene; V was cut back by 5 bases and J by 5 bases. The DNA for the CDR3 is TGTGCTAGTGGTCCCTCGACAGGGGTGGAGACCCAGTACTTC. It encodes CASGPSTGVETQYF. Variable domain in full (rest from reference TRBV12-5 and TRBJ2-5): DARVTQTPRHKVTEMGQEVTMRCQPILGHNTVFWYRQTMMQGLELLAYFRNRAPLDDSGMPKDRFSAEMPDATLATLKIQPSEPRDSAVYFCASGPSTGVETQYFGPGTRLLVL.

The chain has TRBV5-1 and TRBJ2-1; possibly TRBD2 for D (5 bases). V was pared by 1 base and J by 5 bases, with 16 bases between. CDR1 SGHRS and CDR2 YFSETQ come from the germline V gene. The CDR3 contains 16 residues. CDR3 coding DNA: TGCGCCAGCAGCTTGCTCTCATCGGGGAGCAACAATGAGCAGTTCTTC. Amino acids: CASSLLSSGSNNEQFF.

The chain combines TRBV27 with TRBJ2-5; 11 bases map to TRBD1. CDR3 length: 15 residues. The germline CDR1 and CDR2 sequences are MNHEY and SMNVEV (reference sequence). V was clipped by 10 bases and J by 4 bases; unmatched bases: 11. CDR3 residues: CATNTGQGARETQYF. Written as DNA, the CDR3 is TGTGCCACCAACACCGGACAGGGGGCGCGAGAGACCCAGTACTTC.